These 16 T cell receptor beta chains were all obtained from the same sample, sequenced in a study of Tregs in tolerant kidney transplant recipients. Clones were read by immunoSEQ multiplex PCR, and TCRdb kept only the in-frame ones, dropping some. The sample lists about 240,000 clones; around 81% were seen once. Sequenced input: CD4+ T cells from blood. The source of these receptors is a human donor in good health.

The chain is built from TRBV4-1 and TRBJ2-7, with D hard to call. The germline V gene has CDR1 MGHRA and CDR2 YSYEKL. V shed 4 bases and J shed 5 bases, with 12 bases lying between them. This CDR3 comprises 13 residues. In nucleotides, the CDR3 is TGCGCCAGCAGCCCTGGTGGGAACGACGAGCAGTACTTC. Protein: CASSPGGNDEQYF.

The J gene is TRBJ2-5, the V gene TRBV5-1; D perhaps matches TRBD2 (6 bases). Germline V lookup: CDR1 SGHRS, CDR2 YFSETQ. V lost 3 bases and J lost 2, with 14 bases in between. The length of the CDR3 is 15 residues. CDR3 DNA sequence: TGCGCCAGCAGCTCCCCGAGTAGCGGACAAGAGACCCAGTACTTC. It encodes CASSSPSSGQETQYF.

The V and J genes are TRBV11-2 and TRBJ1-4; 9 nucleotides agree with TRBD1. The CDR3 sequence is 13 residues long. Germline trimming cut 9 bases from V and 7 bases from J; bases unmatched to any gene: 6. Germline loops: CDR1 SGHAT, CDR2 FQNNGV. CDR3 sequence: CASSGTGFEKLFF. The CDR3 nucleotides read TGTGCCAGTTCCGGGACAGGGTTTGAAAAACTGTTTTTT.

This chain connects TRBV5-6 to TRBJ1-2; no definite D call. The germline V gene has CDR1 SGHDT and CDR2 YYEEEE. V shed 1 base and J shed 4 bases, with 11 bases lying between them. CDR3 length: 14 amino acids. The CDR3 spells CASSLLQRPYGYTF. Here the CDR3 DNA reads TGTGCCAGCAGCTTGTTACAGAGGCCCTATGGCTACACCTTC.

DNA of the CDR3: TGTGCCTGGGCGAGTCTGGGTCAGATTAACACTGAAGCTTTCTTT. This translates into CAWASLGQINTEAFF. The chain joins TRBV30 to TRBJ1-1; D is unclear. The V gene's germline CDR1 is GTSNPN and CDR2 SVGIG (reference sequence). V shed 5 bases and J shed 2 bases, with 18 bases lying between them. The CDR3 runs to 15 residues.

The V call is TRBV5-4, the J call TRBJ2-5, with D possibly TRBD1 on 6 matching bases. The closer fit of TRBJ2-7 to the DNA end suggests the J call may be wrong. Per germline, CDR1 SGHNT and CDR2 YYREEE (reference sequence). The CDR3 has 15 residues. The CDR3 sequence is CASSLPNRVGHEQYF. DNA of the CDR3: TGTGCCAGCAGCTTACCAAACAGGGTCGGTCACGAGCAGTACTTC.

V gene TRBV6-6 combines with J gene TRBJ2-3; maybe TRBD2 (7 bases). Germline-derived CDR1 and CDR2 are MNHNY and SVGAGI (reference sequence). This CDR3 has 15 amino acids. Trimming cost V 2 bases and J 6 bases, with 15 bases left between them. CDR3 nucleotide sequence: TGTGCCAGCAGTTACGGGCGGGGGCTCGTGGATACGCAGTATTTT. The encoded protein is CASSYGRGLVDTQYF.

For the CDR3, the DNA is TGTGCCATCAGTGCCCGGGGGCCTGGTATGGATACGCAGTATTTT. This sequence encodes CAISARGPGMDTQYF. V usage is TRBV10-3 and J usage is TRBJ2-3; D assignment may be TRBD1 or TRBD2 (6 bases each). The ends were cut back, 4 bases at V and 6 bases at J, with 17 bases in the middle. This CDR3 contains 15 residues. Germline V gene lookup returns CDR1 ENHRY and CDR2 SYGVKD.

The rearrangement joins TRBV19 to TRBJ1-2, with TRBD1 matching over 7 bases. From germline, CDR1 is LNHDA and CDR2 SQIVND (reference sequence). This CDR3 is built from 14 residues. V was clipped by 5 bases and J by 7 bases; unmatched bases: 10. The CDR3 DNA is TGTGCCAGTAGTTCGGGACAGAGGGAGCGTGGCTACACCTTC. It yields the protein CASSSGQRERGYTF.

The chain employs TRBV10-3 and TRBJ2-5; 10 bases map to TRBD2. Germline loops: CDR1 ENHRY, CDR2 SYGVKD. V lost 3 bases and J lost 5; bases outside the gene matches: 3. The CDR3 is 14 residues long. The CDR3 DNA reads TGTGCCATCAGTGACCCACTAGCGGGGGAGACCCAGTACTTC. Protein sequence: CAISDPLAGETQYF.

This clone turned up a few times. This chain connects TRBV15 to TRBJ1-5, with D perhaps TRBD1 (6 bases). CDR1 and CDR2 from the germline V gene are LNHNV and YYDKDF (reference sequence). The germline V and J ends were trimmed by 7 bases and 2 bases, with 12 bases remaining between them. The CDR3 is made up of 14 amino acids. The CDR3 region has the DNA TGTGCCACCAAACAGGGTGTGGGCAATCAGCCCCAGCATTTT. It yields the protein CATKQGVGNQPQHF.

The sample holds a few counts of this clone. The chain carries TRBV6-5 and TRBJ1-1, with a possible D match to TRBD1 (6 bases). In germline, CDR1 is MNHEY, CDR2 SVGAGI. The CDR3 runs 15 residues. Trimming removed 0 bases from V and 3 bases from J, with 11 bases in between. The CDR3 loop reads CASSYSRGGDTEAFF. The CDR3 DNA sequence: TGTGCCAGCAGTTACTCAAGGGGGGGTGACACTGAAGCTTTCTTT.

The gene calls are TRBV13 and TRBJ2-5; 13 nucleotides align to TRBD2. CDR1 PRHDT and CDR2 FYEKMQ come from the germline V gene (reference sequence). V lost 5 bases, J lost 5 bases, and 11 bases stayed unmatched. The CDR3 extends over 17 amino acids. The chain's CDR3 is CASSPRLAGGPGETQYF. The CDR3 DNA reads as TGTGCCAGCAGCCCCAGACTAGCGGGAGGTCCGGGGGAGACCCAGTACTTC.

V gene TRBV18 combines with J gene TRBJ2-1; 11 bases line up with TRBD2. CDR1 and CDR2 (germline): KGHSH, LQKENI. The CDR3 is 17 amino acids. V trimming: 1 base; J trimming: 4 bases; junction bases outside the gene matches: 6. The CDR3, as DNA: TGTGCCAGCTCACCACGGGGACTAGCGGCAATTTACAATGAGCAGTTCTTC. It is translated as CASSPRGLAAIYNEQFF.

The chain recombines TRBV7-2 with TRBJ2-2; the D gene could be TRBD1 or TRBD2 (6 bases each). V lost 0 bases, J lost 7 bases, and 15 bases lay in between. The CDR3 covers 16 residues. Germline-derived CDR1 and CDR2 are SGHTA and FQGNSA. DNA for the CDR3: TGTGCCAGCAGCTTAGCTGGGGGGCCAATAATCGGGGAGCTGTTTTTT. It codes for CASSLAGGPIIGELFF.

The chain recombines TRBV2 with TRBJ1-4, with D unresolved. Germline-derived CDR1 and CDR2 are SNHLY and FYNNEI. The V end was cut by 6 bases, the J end by 17 bases, with 22 bases between. This CDR3 is 13 amino acids long. The CDR3 here is CASSDPPLTQGFF. The DNA for the CDR3 is TGTGCCAGCAGCGATCCCCCCTTGACCCAAGGTTTTTTT.